The next 29 T cell receptor beta chains were all read from a single sample in a study of T cell responses to AZD1222 COVID-19 vaccine. Clones were read by immunoSEQ multiplex PCR, and TCRdb kept only the in-frame ones, dropping some. This sample carries fewer than 150,000 clones, roughly 91% of them seen once, and the ten largest clones take approximately 5%. Sequences were derived from peripheral blood, sampled 28 days after the second AZD1222 dose. The source is an adult who received the AZD1222 COVID-19 vaccine.

Turning to this clone: Other nucleotide sequences in the sample specify the same CDR3. The rearrangement joins TRBV5-4 to TRBJ1-2, with TRBD1 as a possible D gene (5 bases). The CDR3 is 14 amino acids. The germline CDR1 and CDR2 sequences are SGHNT and YYREEE (reference sequence). Deletions cut 7 bases from V and 6 bases from J, with 19 bases between. The DNA for the CDR3 is TGTGCCAGCCGGGACTCGGTTGGTCCAGATGGCTACACCTTC. As protein: CASRDSVGPDGYTF.

In regard to this clone: Germline and junction disagree at one end, which may indicate a read error. The chain employs TRBV15 and TRBJ1-2; D is undetermined. The CDR3 loop spans 13 amino acids. CDR1 and CDR2 from the germline V gene are LNHNV and YYDKDF (reference sequence). CDR3: CATSGDTVGGYTF. The CDR3 DNA reads as TGTGCCACCAGCGGAGACACCGTAGGGGGCTACACCTTC.

The CDR3 is CASSTGRRAFGYTF. The DNA for the CDR3 is TGTGCCAGTAGTACCGGCAGACGGGCCTTTGGCTACACCTTC. The V gene is TRBV19, the J gene TRBJ1-2; no clear D gene. V lost 4 bases and J lost 7, with 16 bases in between. CDR1 and CDR2 from the germline V gene are LNHDA and SQIVND (reference sequence). The CDR3 length is 14 residues. The entire variable domain, with the rest obtained from reference TRBV19 and TRBJ1-2, is as follows: DGGITQSPKYLFRKEGQNVTLSCEQNLNHDAMYWYRQDPGQGLRLIYYSQIVNDFQKGDIAEGYSVSREKKESFPLTVTSAQKNPTAFYLCASSTGRRAFGYTFGSGTRLTVV.

The V gene is TRBV28, the J gene TRBJ1-3; TRBD1 matches at 7 bases. Germline-derived CDR1 and CDR2 are MDHEN and SYDVKM. CDR3 length: 15 amino acids. The ends lost 5 bases at V and 4 bases at J; junction bases unmatched: 8. The chain's CDR3 is CASSQLTGLGNTIYF. CDR3 sequence (DNA): TGTGCCAGCAGTCAACTGACAGGGTTAGGAAACACCATATATTTT.

This clone is a singleton in its sample. The chain combines TRBV7-9 with TRBJ1-4, with D uncertain. CDR1 and CDR2 from the germline V gene are SEHNR and FQNEAQ (reference sequence). V lost 5 bases and J 5 bases, leaving 21 bases between the germline ends. The CDR3 is made up of 17 amino acids. CDR3 sequence: CASSLALGRGKNEKLFF. DNA of the CDR3: TGTGCCAGCAGCCTCGCCCTGGGGAGAGGAAAGAATGAAAAACTGTTTTTT.

The chain recombines TRBV11-1 with TRBJ2-1, with D unresolved. Trimming removed 6 bases from V and 5 bases from J, with 5 bases in between. Germline loops: CDR1 SGHAT, CDR2 FQDESV (reference sequence). The length of the CDR3 is 11 residues. CDR3 sequence (DNA): TGTGCCAGCAGAGAGCACAATGAGCAGTTCTTC. It translates to CASREHNEQFF.

This rearrangement joins TRBV15 to TRBJ1-5, with 8 bases aligning to TRBD1. The germline V gene has CDR1 LNHNV and CDR2 YYDKDF (reference sequence). With 6 bases clipped from V and 5 bases from J, the junction kept 9 bases outside the gene matches. The CDR3 spans 15 residues. CDR3 region: CATSLGQASHQPQHF. CDR3 sequence (DNA): TGTGCCACCAGTTTGGGACAGGCGAGTCATCAGCCCCAGCATTTT.

DNA of the CDR3: TGTGCCAGCAGTTCGACAGTCACTAACTATGGCTACACCTTC. Amino acid sequence: CASSSTVTNYGYTF. The V gene is TRBV6-5, the J gene TRBJ1-2, with a tentative D call TRBD1 (5 bases). Deletions cut 4 bases from V and 0 bases from J, with 9 bases between. This CDR3 comprises 14 residues. Germline V CDR1 and CDR2: MNHEY, SVGAGI.

V usage is TRBV6-5 and J usage is TRBJ2-7; the match to TRBD1 covers 7 bases. Germline loops: CDR1 MNHEY, CDR2 SVGAGI. This CDR3 contains 14 residues. V lost 5 bases, J lost 6 bases, and 10 bases stayed unmatched. The CDR3 nucleotides are TGTGCCAGCAGTAAACCGACAGGGACGTCCGAGCAGTACTTC. Translated, it gives CASSKPTGTSEQYF.

V gene TRBV9 combines with J gene TRBJ1-4; D is uncertain. Germline CDR1 and CDR2: SGDLS and YYNGEE. V dropped 4 bases and J dropped 8 bases, with 18 bases sitting between them. This CDR3 contains 15 residues. Here the CDR3 DNA reads TGTGCCAGCAGCCCCCGGGCCCTCTTTCCAGAAAAACTGTTTTTT. Protein: CASSPRALFPEKLFF.

V usage is TRBV19 and J usage is TRBJ1-5; TRBD1 might be the D (6 bases). Trimming left V 3 bases short and J 7 bases short, with 16 bases between. This CDR3 contains 15 residues. Germline V gene lookup returns CDR1 LNHDA and CDR2 SQIVND (reference sequence). CDR3 nucleotide sequence: TGTGCCAGTAGTATTGCGTCGACAGGCGGACAGCCCCAGCATTTT. This translates into CASSIASTGGQPQHF.

The chain combines TRBV28 with TRBJ1-5; D not resolved. The V and J ends lost 6 bases and 5 bases respectively, with 11 bases between them. This CDR3 spans 13 amino acids. Germline V gene data show CDR1 as MDHEN and CDR2 as SYDVKM. The CDR3 DNA reads TGTGCCAGCAGGACCGGTGGGTATCAGCCCCAGCATTTT. Its protein product is CASRTGGYQPQHF.

V usage is TRBV14 and J usage is TRBJ2-1, with TRBD2 matching 9 bases. V was pared by 4 bases and J by 0 bases, with 4 bases of the junction left unmatched. The CDR3 is 16 residues long. CDR1 is SGHDN, CDR2 FVKESK, per germline. The CDR3 nucleotides are TGTGCCAGCAGCCGGTCTAGCGGGGTCTCCTACAATGAGCAGTTCTTC. Translating it yields CASSRSSGVSYNEQFF.

The chain combines TRBV12-5 with TRBJ1-1; D is undetermined. Germline V gene lookup returns CDR1 LGHNT and CDR2 FRNRAP. CDR3 length: 13 amino acids. V was cut by 5 bases and J by 2 bases, with 9 bases left in between. The CDR3 protein is CASGPSRNTEAFF. CDR3 in DNA: TGTGCTAGTGGTCCCTCGAGAAACACTGAAGCTTTCTTT.

The chain joins TRBV10-3 to TRBJ2-7, with D perhaps given as TRBD1 or TRBD2 (6 bases each). This CDR3 spans 15 amino acids. V lost 2 bases to trimming and J lost 7 bases, with 18 bases between them. The germline V gene encodes CDR1 ENHRY and CDR2 SYGVKD. This chain's CDR3 is CAISEMGGPLEEQYF. The CDR3, as DNA: TGTGCCATCAGTGAGATGGGGGGCCCCCTCGAAGAGCAGTACTTC.

The chain recombines TRBV5-6 with TRBJ1-2, with 10 bases lining up with TRBD1. CDR1 and CDR2 (germline): SGHDT, YYEEEE. J was trimmed by 1 base and V by 0 bases; bases with no gene match: 3. The CDR3 loop spans 16 amino acids. The DNA of the CDR3 is TGTGCCAGCAGCTTGGTGGGACAGGGGCGTAACTATGGCTACACCTTC. Translation: CASSLVGQGRNYGYTF. Based on the CDR3 plus reference TRBV5-6 and TRBJ1-2, the full variable domain is DAGVTQSPTHLIKTRGQQVTLRCSPKSGHDTVSWYQQALGQGPQFIFQYYEEEERQRGNFPDRFSGHQFPNYSSELNVNALLLGDSALYLCASSLVGQGRNYGYTFGSGTRLTVV.

The chain links TRBV7-2 to TRBJ2-5; a weak D match, TRBD2 (6 bases). The V and J ends lost 1 base and 1 base respectively, with 13 bases between them. Germline V gene sequence: CDR1 SGHTA, CDR2 FQGNSA. This CDR3 spans 16 amino acids. In DNA form, the CDR3 reads TGTGCCAGCAGCTTAGGGGCGGGGATAATCCAAGAGACCCAGTACTTC. Its translation: CASSLGAGIIQETQYF. Full variable domain (outside the CDR3, taken from reference TRBV7-2 and TRBJ2-5): GAGVSQSPSNKVTEKGKDVELRCDPISGHTALYWYRQSLGQGLEFLIYFQGNSAPDKSGLPSDRFSAERTGGSVSTLTIQRTQQEDSAVYLCASSLGAGIIQETQYFGPGTRLLVL.

This chain joins TRBV10-3 and TRBJ1-4; tentatively, D is TRBD1 (5 bases). Trimming shortened V by 3 bases and J by 3 bases, and 8 bases separated the two germline ends. CDR1 is ENHRY and CDR2 is SYGVKD in the germline V gene. There are 14 residues in the CDR3. This CDR3 reads CAISDVGPNEKLFF. CDR3 DNA sequence: TGTGCCATCAGTGATGTGGGGCCTAATGAAAAACTGTTTTTT.

The chain joins TRBV4-1 to TRBJ1-2, with D unclear. Germline CDR1 and CDR2: MGHRA and YSYEKL. The CDR3 totals 15 residues. The V end was cut by 0 bases, the J end by 3 bases, with 11 bases between. This CDR3 reads CASSQDLGSYYGYTF. The CDR3 nucleotides read TGCGCCAGCAGCCAAGATTTAGGCAGCTACTATGGCTACACCTTC.

This chain joins TRBV7-9 and TRBJ1-5; D is possibly TRBD1 (5 bases). The germline gives CDR1 SEHNR, CDR2 FQNEAQ (reference sequence). The V and J ends lost 3 bases and 5 bases respectively, with 11 bases between them. The CDR3 consists of 14 residues. Written as DNA, the CDR3 is TGTGCCAGCAGCTTCCGGCAGGGTCATCAGCCCCAGCATTTT. Translated, it gives CASSFRQGHQPQHF.

This chain joins TRBV5-1 and TRBJ2-7; TRBD1 or TRBD2 may be the D gene (5 bases each). Trimming removed 4 bases at V and 3 bases at J, with 17 bases between. Germline CDR1 SGHRS, CDR2 YFSETQ. The length of the CDR3 is 15 residues. The CDR3 DNA reads as TGCGCCAGCAGCGTGATAGGGACGGTGAACTACGAGCAGTACTTC. The encoded protein is CASSVIGTVNYEQYF.

The chain has TRBV19 and TRBJ1-1; D not resolved. Trimming pared 9 bases from V and 1 base from J, leaving 12 bases between. The CDR3 sequence is 13 residues long. Looked up from germline, CDR1 is LNHDA and CDR2 is SQIVND (reference sequence). The CDR3 sequence: CASLGQANTEAFF. The DNA for the CDR3 is TGTGCCAGCCTAGGGCAGGCGAACACTGAAGCTTTCTTT. Together with reference TRBV19 and TRBJ1-1, the CDR3 gives the full variable domain: DGGITQSPKYLFRKEGQNVTLSCEQNLNHDAMYWYRQDPGQGLRLIYYSQIVNDFQKGDIAEGYSVSREKKESFPLTVTSAQKNPTAFYLCASLGQANTEAFFGQGTRLTVV.

This rearrangement joins TRBV6-5 to TRBJ1-6; D is unresolved. CDR1 MNHEY and CDR2 SVGAGI come from the germline V gene. V shed 6 bases and J shed 5 bases, with 14 bases lying between them. The CDR3 contains 15 residues. The CDR3 DNA reads TGTGCCAGCAGCCCCCAGGTTTCCCATAATTCACCCCTCCACTTT. Translating gives CASSPQVSHNSPLHF.

The chain couples TRBV6-1 to TRBJ1-4, with unresolved D. The CDR3 runs to 13 residues. Germline-derived CDR1 and CDR2 are MNHNS and SASEGT. V lost 0 bases and J 11 bases, leaving 10 bases between the germline ends. In DNA, the CDR3 is TGTGCCAGCAGTGAAGCTGGCAGGAAGAAACTGTTTTTT. Its protein is CASSEAGRKKLFF.

CDR3 in DNA: TGCGCCAGCAGCCAAGATAGGAGCGGGAGGGAGTTCTTC. Its protein is CASSQDRSGREFF. The chain carries TRBV4-1 and TRBJ2-1; TRBD2 agrees at 10 bases. CDR1 and CDR2 (germline): MGHRA, YSYEKL. The J segment lost 14 bases and the V segment lost 0 bases, leaving 4 bases of the junction unmatched. The CDR3 is 13 amino acids.

The rearrangement links TRBV6-1 to TRBJ1-1; no definite D call. The germline V gene has CDR1 MNHNS and CDR2 SASEGT. V was shortened by 1 base and J by 4 bases, with 10 bases between the two germline ends. The CDR3 has 14 amino acids. The CDR3 spells CASSEGQNPTEAFF. In nucleotides, the CDR3 is TGTGCCAGCAGTGAAGGGCAAAACCCCACTGAAGCTTTCTTT.

The rearrangement uses TRBV5-4 and TRBJ1-6; D unclear. The CDR3 has 15 residues. V was shortened by 0 bases and J by 6 bases, with 10 bases between the two germline ends. From germline, CDR1 is SGHNT and CDR2 YYREEE (reference sequence). CDR3 sequence reads: CASSLELTLNSPLHF. CDR3 sequence (DNA): TGTGCCAGCAGCTTGGAGCTTACTCTTAATTCACCCCTCCACTTT.

The CDR3: CASSSTTGVGEQYF. CDR3 coding DNA: TGTGCCAGCAGTTCAACGACAGGGGTGGGCGAGCAGTACTTC. The V call is TRBV27, the J call TRBJ2-7; 8 bases map to TRBD1. V lost 4 bases to trimming and J lost 6 bases; unmatched junction nucleotides: 8. This CDR3 is built from 14 residues. Germline CDR1 reads MNHEY; CDR2 reads SMNVEV (reference sequence).

The rearrangement links TRBV5-4 to TRBJ2-3; 11 bases fit TRBD2. CDR1 SGHNT and CDR2 YYREEE come from the germline V gene (reference sequence). This CDR3 has 17 amino acids. V trimming: 3 bases; J trimming: 5 bases; junction bases outside the gene matches: 11. CDR3 loop: CASSWGLAGGSGDTQYF. CDR3 DNA: TGTGCCAGCAGCTGGGGGCTAGCGGGGGGTAGCGGAGATACGCAGTATTTT.